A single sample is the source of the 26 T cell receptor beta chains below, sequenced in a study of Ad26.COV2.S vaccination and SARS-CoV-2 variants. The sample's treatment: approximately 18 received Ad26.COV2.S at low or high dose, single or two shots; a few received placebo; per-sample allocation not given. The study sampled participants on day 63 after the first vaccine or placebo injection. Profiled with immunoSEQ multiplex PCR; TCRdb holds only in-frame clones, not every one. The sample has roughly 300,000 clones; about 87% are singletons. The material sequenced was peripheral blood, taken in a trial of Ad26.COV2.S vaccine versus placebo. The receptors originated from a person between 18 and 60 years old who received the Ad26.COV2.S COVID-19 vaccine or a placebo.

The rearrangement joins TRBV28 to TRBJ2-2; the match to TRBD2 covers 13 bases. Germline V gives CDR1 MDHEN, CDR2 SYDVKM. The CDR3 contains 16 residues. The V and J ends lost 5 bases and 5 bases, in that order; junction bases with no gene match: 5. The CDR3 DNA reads TGTGCCAGCAGTCCATGGACTAGCGGGAGTACCGGGGAGCTGTTTTTT. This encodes CASSPWTSGSTGELFF.

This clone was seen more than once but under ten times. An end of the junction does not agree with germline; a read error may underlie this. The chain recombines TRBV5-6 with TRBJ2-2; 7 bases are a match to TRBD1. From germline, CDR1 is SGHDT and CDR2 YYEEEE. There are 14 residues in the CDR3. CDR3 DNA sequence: TGTGCCAGCAGTTTGGACAGGCTGACCGGGGAGCTGTTTTTT. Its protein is CASSLDRLTGELFF.

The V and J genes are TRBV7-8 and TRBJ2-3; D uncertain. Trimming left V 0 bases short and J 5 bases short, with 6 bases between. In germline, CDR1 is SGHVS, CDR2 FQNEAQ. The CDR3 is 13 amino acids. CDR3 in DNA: TGTGCCAGCAGCTTAGCAAGAGGAGATACGCAGTATTTT. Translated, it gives CASSLARGDTQYF.

The CDR3 sequence: CASSSKIGRGPGELFF. The CDR3 coding sequence is TGTGCCAGCAGCTCAAAGATCGGACGTGGACCCGGGGAGCTGTTTTTT. The V call is TRBV7-2, the J call TRBJ2-2; D call uncertain. The V gene lost 4 bases and the J gene lost 6 bases, with 18 bases spanning the gap. The CDR3 has 16 residues. Germline V gene data show CDR1 as SGHTA and CDR2 as FQGNSA. Drawing the rest from reference TRBV7-2 and TRBJ2-2, the complete variable domain is GAGVSQSPSNKVTEKGKDVELRCDPISGHTALYWYRQSLGQGLEFLIYFQGNSAPDKSGLPSDRFSAERTGGSVSTLTIQRTQQEDSAVYLCASSSKIGRGPGELFFGEGSRLTVL.

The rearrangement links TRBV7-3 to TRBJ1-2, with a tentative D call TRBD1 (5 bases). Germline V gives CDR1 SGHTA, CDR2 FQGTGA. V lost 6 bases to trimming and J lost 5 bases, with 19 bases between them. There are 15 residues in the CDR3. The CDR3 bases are TGTGCCAGCAGTTTGGGGCAGGCTACTAGGTATGGCTACACCTTC. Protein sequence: CASSLGQATRYGYTF.

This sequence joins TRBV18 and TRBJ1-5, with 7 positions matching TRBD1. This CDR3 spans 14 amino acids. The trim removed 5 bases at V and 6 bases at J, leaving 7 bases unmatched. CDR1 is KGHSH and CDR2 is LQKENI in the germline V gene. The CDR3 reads CASSYDREVQPQHF. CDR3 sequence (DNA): TGTGCCAGCTCATACGACAGGGAGGTTCAGCCCCAGCATTTT. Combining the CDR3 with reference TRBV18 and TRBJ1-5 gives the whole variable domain NAGVMQNPRHLVRRRGQEARLRCSPMKGHSHVYWYRQLPEEGLKFMVYLQKENIIDESGMPKERFSAEFPKEGPSILRIQQVVRGDSAAYFCASSYDREVQPQHFGDGTRLSIL.

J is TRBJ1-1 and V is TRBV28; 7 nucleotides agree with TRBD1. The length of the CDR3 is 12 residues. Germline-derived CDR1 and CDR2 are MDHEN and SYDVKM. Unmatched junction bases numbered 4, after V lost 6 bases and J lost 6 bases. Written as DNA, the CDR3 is TGTGCCAGCAGAGAACAGGGGCCTGAAGCTTTCTTT. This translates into CASREQGPEAFF.

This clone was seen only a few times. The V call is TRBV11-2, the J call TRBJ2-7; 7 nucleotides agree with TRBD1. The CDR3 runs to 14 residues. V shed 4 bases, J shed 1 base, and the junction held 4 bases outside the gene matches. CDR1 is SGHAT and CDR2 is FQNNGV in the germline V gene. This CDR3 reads CASSYGTDSYEQYF. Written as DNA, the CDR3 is TGTGCCAGCAGCTATGGGACAGATTCCTACGAGCAGTACTTC.

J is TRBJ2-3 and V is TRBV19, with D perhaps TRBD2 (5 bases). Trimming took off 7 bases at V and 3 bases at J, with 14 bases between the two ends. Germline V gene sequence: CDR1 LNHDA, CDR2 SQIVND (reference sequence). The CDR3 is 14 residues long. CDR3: CASTSTTRTDTQYF. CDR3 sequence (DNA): TGTGCCAGTACCTCAACCACTAGGACAGATACGCAGTATTTT.

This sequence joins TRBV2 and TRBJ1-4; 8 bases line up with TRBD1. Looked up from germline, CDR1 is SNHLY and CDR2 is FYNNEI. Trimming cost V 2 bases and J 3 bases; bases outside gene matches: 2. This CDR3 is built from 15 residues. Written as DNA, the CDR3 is TGTGCCAGCAGTGAACAGGGGGCGCCTAATGAAAAACTGTTTTTT. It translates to CASSEQGAPNEKLFF.

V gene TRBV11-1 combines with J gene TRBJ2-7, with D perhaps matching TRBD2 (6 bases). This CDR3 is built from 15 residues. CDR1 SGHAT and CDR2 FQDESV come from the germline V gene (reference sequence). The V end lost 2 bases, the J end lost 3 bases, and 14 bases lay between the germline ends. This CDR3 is CASSLSGQNVYEQYF. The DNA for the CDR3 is TGTGCCAGCAGCTTAAGCGGGCAGAACGTCTACGAGCAGTACTTC.

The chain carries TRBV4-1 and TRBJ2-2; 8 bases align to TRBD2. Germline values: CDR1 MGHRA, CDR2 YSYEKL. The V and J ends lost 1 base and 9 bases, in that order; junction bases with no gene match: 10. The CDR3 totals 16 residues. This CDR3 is CASSQVVGGVSRELFF. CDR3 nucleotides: TGCGCCAGCAGCCAAGTGGTCGGGGGGGTCAGCCGGGAGCTGTTTTTT.

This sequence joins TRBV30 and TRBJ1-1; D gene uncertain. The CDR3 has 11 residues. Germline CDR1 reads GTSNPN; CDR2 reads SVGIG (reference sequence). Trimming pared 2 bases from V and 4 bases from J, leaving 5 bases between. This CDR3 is CAWSPRTEAFF. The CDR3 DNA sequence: TGTGCCTGGAGTCCGCGCACTGAAGCTTTCTTT.

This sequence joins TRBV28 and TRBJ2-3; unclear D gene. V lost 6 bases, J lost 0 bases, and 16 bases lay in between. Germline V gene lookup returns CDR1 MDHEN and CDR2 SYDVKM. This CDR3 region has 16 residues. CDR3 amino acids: CASSPLTGTSTDTQYF. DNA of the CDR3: TGTGCCAGCAGCCCCCTCACGGGTACTAGCACAGATACGCAGTATTTT. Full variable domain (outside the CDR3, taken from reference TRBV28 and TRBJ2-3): DVKVTQSSRYLVKRTGEKVFLECVQDMDHENMFWYRQDPGLGLRLIYFSYDVKMKEKGDIPEGYSVSREKKERFSLILESASTNQTSMYLCASSPLTGTSTDTQYFGPGTRLTVL.

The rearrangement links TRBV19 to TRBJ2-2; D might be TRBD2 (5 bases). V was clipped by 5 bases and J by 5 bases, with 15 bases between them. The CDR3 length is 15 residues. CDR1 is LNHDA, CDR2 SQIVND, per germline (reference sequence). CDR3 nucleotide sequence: TGTGCCAGTAGTCGAGACTATAGGGAGACCGGGGAGCTGTTTTTT. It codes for CASSRDYRETGELFF.

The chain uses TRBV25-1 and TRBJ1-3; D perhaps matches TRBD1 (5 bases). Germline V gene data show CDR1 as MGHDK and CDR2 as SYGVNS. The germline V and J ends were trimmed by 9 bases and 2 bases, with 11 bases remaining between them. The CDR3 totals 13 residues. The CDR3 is CASQFRAGNTIYF. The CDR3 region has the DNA TGTGCCAGTCAGTTCAGGGCTGGAAACACCATATATTTT.

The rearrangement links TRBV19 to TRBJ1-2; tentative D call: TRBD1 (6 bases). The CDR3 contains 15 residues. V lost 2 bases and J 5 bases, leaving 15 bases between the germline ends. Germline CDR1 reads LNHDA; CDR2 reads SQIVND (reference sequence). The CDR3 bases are TGTGCCAGTAGTATACAGGGGAACGACAATTATGGCTACACCTTC. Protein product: CASSIQGNDNYGYTF.

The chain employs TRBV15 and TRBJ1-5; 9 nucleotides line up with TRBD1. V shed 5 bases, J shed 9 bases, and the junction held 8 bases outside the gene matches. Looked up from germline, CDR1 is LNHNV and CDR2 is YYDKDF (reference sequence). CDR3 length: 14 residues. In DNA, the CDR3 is TGTGCCACCAGCCCCACCGGGACAGGGTCGCCCCAGCATTTT. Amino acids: CATSPTGTGSPQHF.

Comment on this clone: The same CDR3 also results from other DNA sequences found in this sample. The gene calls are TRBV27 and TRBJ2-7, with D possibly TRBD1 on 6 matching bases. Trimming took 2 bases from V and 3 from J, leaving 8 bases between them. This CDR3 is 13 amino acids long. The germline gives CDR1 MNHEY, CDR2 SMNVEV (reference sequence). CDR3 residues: CASSLAGDYEQYF. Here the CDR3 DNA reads TGTGCCAGCAGTTTAGCAGGGGACTACGAGCAGTACTTC.

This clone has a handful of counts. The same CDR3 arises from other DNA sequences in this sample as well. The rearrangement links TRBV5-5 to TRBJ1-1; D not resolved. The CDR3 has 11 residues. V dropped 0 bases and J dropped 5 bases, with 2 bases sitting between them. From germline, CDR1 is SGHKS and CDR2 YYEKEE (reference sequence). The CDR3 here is CASSLETEAFF. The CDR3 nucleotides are TGTGCCAGCAGCTTGGAAACTGAAGCTTTCTTT.

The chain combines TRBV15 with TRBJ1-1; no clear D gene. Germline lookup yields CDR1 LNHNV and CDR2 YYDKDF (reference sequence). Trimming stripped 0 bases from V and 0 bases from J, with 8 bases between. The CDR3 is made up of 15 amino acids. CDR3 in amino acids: CATSRDPGMNTEAFF. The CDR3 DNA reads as TGTGCCACCAGCAGAGATCCGGGCATGAACACTGAAGCTTTCTTT.

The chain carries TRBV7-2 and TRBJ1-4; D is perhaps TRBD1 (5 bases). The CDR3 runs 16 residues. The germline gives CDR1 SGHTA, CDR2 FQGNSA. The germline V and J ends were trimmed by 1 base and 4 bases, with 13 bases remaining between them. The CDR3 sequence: CASSLVVGQGNEKLFF. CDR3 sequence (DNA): TGTGCCAGCAGCTTAGTAGTAGGGCAGGGTAATGAAAAACTGTTTTTT.

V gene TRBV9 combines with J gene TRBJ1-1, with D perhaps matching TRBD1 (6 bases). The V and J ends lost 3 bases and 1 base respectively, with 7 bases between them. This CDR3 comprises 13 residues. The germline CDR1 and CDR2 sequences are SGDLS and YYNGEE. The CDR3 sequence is CASSARGNTEAFF. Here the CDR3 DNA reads TGTGCCAGCAGCGCCAGGGGGAACACTGAAGCTTTCTTT.

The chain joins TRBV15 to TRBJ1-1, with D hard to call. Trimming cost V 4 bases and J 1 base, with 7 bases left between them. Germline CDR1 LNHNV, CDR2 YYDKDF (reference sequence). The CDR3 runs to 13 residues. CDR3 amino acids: CATSNPPNTEAFF. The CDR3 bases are TGTGCCACCAGCAATCCCCCGAACACTGAAGCTTTCTTT. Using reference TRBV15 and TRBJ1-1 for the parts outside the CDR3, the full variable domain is DAMVIQNPRYQVTQFGKPVTLSCSQTLNHNVMYWYQQKSSQAPKLLFHYYDKDFNNEADTPDNFQSRRPNTSFCFLDIRSPGLGDTAMYLCATSNPPNTEAFFGQGTRLTVV.

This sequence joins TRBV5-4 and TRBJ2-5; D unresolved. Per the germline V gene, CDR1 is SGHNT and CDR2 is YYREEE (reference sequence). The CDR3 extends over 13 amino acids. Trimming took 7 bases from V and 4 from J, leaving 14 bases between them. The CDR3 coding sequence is TGTGCCAGCTCTGTCCTGTCCTTAGAGACCCAGTACTTC. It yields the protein CASSVLSLETQYF.

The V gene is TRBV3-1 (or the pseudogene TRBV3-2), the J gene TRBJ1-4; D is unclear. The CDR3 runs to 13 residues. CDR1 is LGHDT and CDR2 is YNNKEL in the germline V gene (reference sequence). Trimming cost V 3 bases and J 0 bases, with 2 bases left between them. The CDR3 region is CASSHSTNEKLFF. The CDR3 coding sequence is TGTGCCAGCAGCCATTCAACTAATGAAAAACTGTTTTTT.